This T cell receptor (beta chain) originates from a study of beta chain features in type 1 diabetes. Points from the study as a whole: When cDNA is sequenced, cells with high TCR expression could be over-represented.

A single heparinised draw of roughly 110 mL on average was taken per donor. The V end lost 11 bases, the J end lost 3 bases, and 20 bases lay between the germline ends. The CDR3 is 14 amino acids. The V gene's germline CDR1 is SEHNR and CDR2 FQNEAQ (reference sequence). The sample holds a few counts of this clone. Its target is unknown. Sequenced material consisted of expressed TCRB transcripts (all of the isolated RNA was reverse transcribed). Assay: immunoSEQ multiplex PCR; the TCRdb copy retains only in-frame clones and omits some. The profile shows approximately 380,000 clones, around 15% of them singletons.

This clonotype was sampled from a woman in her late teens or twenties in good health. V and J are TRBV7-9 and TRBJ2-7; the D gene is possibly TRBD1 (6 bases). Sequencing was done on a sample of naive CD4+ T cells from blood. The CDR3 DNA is TGTGCCTCGAGACCTGGGGGCGTCCGCTACGAGCAGTACTTC. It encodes CASRPGGVRYEQYF.